The source of this TCR beta chain is a study of blood T cell repertoires in COVID-19. This CDR3 spans 21 amino acids. Losses at the gene ends were 2 bases for V and 3 bases for J; bases not matched to a gene: 20. In germline, CDR1 is MNHEY, CDR2 SMNVEV (reference sequence). TCRdb's table, derived via immunoSEQ multiplex PCR, lists solely in-frame clones and lacks some. Of 35,000 to 45,000 clones in the sample, around 83% are singletons; the top ten hold roughly 13%. Specimen: peripheral blood. This clonotype was sampled from a woman in her 70s in a cohort sampled during active COVID-19. The rearrangement links TRBV27 to TRBJ2-3, with 10 bases that match TRBD2. The CDR3 sequence: CASSLNRVSGRAGFVTDTQYF. The CDR3 nucleotides are TGTGCCAGCAGTTTAAACCGGGTGAGCGGGAGGGCCGGGTTTGTGACAGATACGCAGTATTTT.